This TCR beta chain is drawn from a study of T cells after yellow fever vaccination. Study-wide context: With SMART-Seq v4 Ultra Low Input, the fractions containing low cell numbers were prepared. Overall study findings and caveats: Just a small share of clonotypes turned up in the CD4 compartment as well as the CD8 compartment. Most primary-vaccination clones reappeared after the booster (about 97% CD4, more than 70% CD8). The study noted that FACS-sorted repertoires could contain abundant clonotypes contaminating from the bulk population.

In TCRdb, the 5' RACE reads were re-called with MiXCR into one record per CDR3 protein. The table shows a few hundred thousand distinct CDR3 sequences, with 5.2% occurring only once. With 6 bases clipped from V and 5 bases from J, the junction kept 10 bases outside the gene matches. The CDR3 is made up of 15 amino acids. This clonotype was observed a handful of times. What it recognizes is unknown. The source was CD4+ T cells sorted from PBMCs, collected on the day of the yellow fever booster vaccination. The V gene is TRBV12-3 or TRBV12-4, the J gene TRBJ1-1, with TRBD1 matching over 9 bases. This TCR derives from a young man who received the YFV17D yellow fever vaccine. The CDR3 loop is CASSPFTGGFTEAFF. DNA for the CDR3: TGTGCCAGCAGCCCCTTCACAGGGGGCTTTACTGAAGCTTTCTTT.